A selection of T cell receptor beta chains follows, all from one sample in a study of CD8+ T cells in alopecia areata. Generated by immunoSEQ multiplex PCR, the TCRdb table keeps only in-frame clones and is missing some. The table has some 160,000 clones, around two thirds seen once. The sequenced sample consisted of CD8+ T cells sorted from blood. The receptors stem from a human donor in good health. Each CDR3 is given with its conserved first and last residue. Each record gives: J gene, V gene, CDR3 protein.

TRBJ2-5 | TRBV27 | CASSAKGLAETQYF
TRBJ2-2 | TRBV5-1 | CASRGNPGQGSVGELFF
TRBJ2-1 | TRBV2 | CASRTGQGPSGQFF
TRBJ2-5 | TRBV4-2 | CASSQISGMAETQYF
TRBJ2-1 | TRBV29-1 | CSVSDGARGEQFF
TRBJ1-2 | TRBV5-1 | CASTLQGAGGYTF
TRBJ2-2 | TRBV19 | CASSGSRGELFF
TRBJ2-5 | TRBV13 | CASSLRSEWTQYF
TRBJ2-2 | TRBV15 | CATSGTGVKELFF
TRBJ1-5 | TRBV15 | CATSRVSQPQHF
TRBJ2-7 | TRBV7-9 | CASSPREAPDEQYF
TRBJ2-1 | TRBV30 | CAWSVGQGRQFF
TRBJ2-7 | TRBV5-4 | CASSLGTGNYEQYF
TRBJ2-2 | TRBV9 | CASSVGGGELFF
TRBJ1-5 | TRBV2 | CASSEGAAYQPQHF
TRBJ2-7 | TRBV7-9 | CASSTGTTYEQYF
TRBJ2-1 | TRBV29-1 | CSVEDRGLAVYNEQFF
TRBJ2-1 | TRBV11-2 | CASSLAGGGYNEQFF
TRBJ1-1 | TRBV5-6 | CASSGIVTGGSEAFF
TRBJ1-1 | TRBV6-6 | CASTYGENTEAFF
TRBJ2-1 | TRBV4-1 | CASAYSGRTNEQFF
TRBJ1-1 | TRBV29-1 | CSVETGSNTEAFF
TRBJ2-7 | TRBV29-1 | CSVAGLPSSYEQYF
TRBJ2-2 | TRBV29-1 | CSGLATNTGELFF
TRBJ1-4 | TRBV18 | CASSLRDQGRDEKLFF
TRBJ2-7 | TRBV4-1 | CASGQGYEQYF
TRBJ2-1 | TRBV6-5 | CASRRQDNEQFF
TRBJ2-1 | TRBV5-1 | CASSLDAGGTYNEQFF
TRBJ2-3 | TRBV29-1 | CSGTGTSGSITDTQYF
TRBJ2-7 | TRBV11-1 | CASSRTGNRAGQYF
TRBJ2-7 | TRBV11-2 | CASSLGGGAHEQYF